This TCR beta chain was observed in a study of blood T cells in healthy people across ages. A second about 7 to 11 cycle PCR used barcoded and J-beta primers. TCRdb processed the 5' RACE reads anew with MiXCR; each CDR3 protein has one entry. The sample holds some 560,000 distinct CDR3 sequences, about 29% seen once. This clonotype was seen a few times. Germline values: CDR1 SEHNR, CDR2 FQNEAQ (reference sequence). There are 13 residues in the CDR3. Trimming shortened V by 6 bases and J by 6 bases, and 14 bases separated the two germline ends. The same specimen was also included in a second study, on T cells of mothers and their children.

This clonotype was obtained from a boy aged 2-15 years in good health. The sequencing input was blood. The genes are TRBV7-9 and TRBJ2-5; possibly TRBD2 for D (6 bases). In nucleotides, the CDR3 is TGTGCCAGCAGGAACCCTAGCGAACAGACCCAGTACTTC. Translated, it gives CASRNPSEQTQYF.